A single sample is the source of the 17 T cell receptor beta chains below, sequenced in a study of vaccination effects on CD4 cells after COVID-19. Before any sequencing was done, the ViraFEST assay used viral peptide pools to expand antigen-specific CD4+ T cells. Following an approximately 11-day culture, CD4+ T cells were purified. Participants completed two doses of the BNT162b2 or mRNA-1273 vaccine. Their cognate antigens are unknown. Measured with immunoSEQ multiplex PCR; TCRdb has only the in-frame clones, and not every one. The top ten clones hold 1.2% of a sample with around 67,000 clones, about 80% of them seen once. Specimen: CD4+ T cells from PBMCs cultured with HCoV-229E spike peptides, collected after COVID-19 vaccination. The receptors shown here come from a human donor who received a COVID-19 vaccine.

The chain is built from TRBV5-4 and TRBJ1-2; D call uncertain. There are 15 residues in the CDR3. Between the trimmed V and J ends, which lost 0 bases and 3 bases, there was a span of 12 bases. CDR1 is SGHNT and CDR2 is YYREEE in the germline V gene (reference sequence). The CDR3 DNA follows: TGTGCCAGCAGCTTGGCCTATGGACTCGACTATGGCTACACCTTC. It yields the protein CASSLAYGLDYGYTF.

The chain combines TRBV11-1 with TRBJ1-6, with 7 bases lining up with TRBD1. From germline, CDR1 is SGHAT and CDR2 FQDESV (reference sequence). This CDR3 is built from 15 residues. V shed 2 bases and J 10 bases; nucleotides not matched to a gene: 8. Written as DNA, the CDR3 is TGTGCCAGCAGCTTACGAGGGGGCAGCGAATCACCCCTCCACTTT. It yields the protein CASSLRGGSESPLHF.

The DNA of the CDR3 is TGTGCCAGCAGCCTCCGGGCCGCTAATGAAAAACTGTTTTTT. Protein: CASSLRAANEKLFF. J is TRBJ1-4 and V is TRBV3-1 (or the pseudogene TRBV3-2); no reliable D call. V dropped 4 bases and J dropped 3 bases, with 9 bases sitting between them. Germline-derived CDR1 and CDR2 are LGHDT and YNNKEL (reference sequence). The CDR3 runs to 14 residues.

The chain has TRBV29-1 and TRBJ1-5; D gene unclear. V lost 7 bases and J 6 bases, leaving 16 bases between the germline ends. The CDR3 contains 13 residues. The germline CDR1 and CDR2 sequences are SQVTM and ANQGSEA. CDR3 loop: CSAQRGAGQPQHF. The DNA for the CDR3 is TGCAGCGCCCAACGGGGTGCCGGTCAGCCCCAGCATTTT.

The genes are TRBV30 and TRBJ2-3; 12 bases line up with TRBD2. Germline CDR1 and CDR2: GTSNPN and SVGIG (reference sequence). With 1 base clipped from V and 4 bases from J, the junction kept 3 bases outside the gene matches. The CDR3 length is 15 residues. In nucleotides, the CDR3 is TGTGCCTGGAGTGCTAGCGGGGGGGCAGCAGATACGCAGTATTTT. Encoded protein: CAWSASGGAADTQYF. The full variable domain, with the rest looked up from reference TRBV30 and TRBJ2-3, is SQTIHQWPATLVQPVGSPLSLECTVEGTSNPNLYWYRQAAGRGLQLLFYSVGIGQISSEVPQNLSASRPQDRQFILSSKKLLLSDSGFYLCAWSASGGAADTQYFGPGTRLTVL.

In this sample, this clone turned up a few times. This CDR3 reads CASSVGRGTGAPNYGYTF. The CDR3 DNA sequence: TGTGCCAGCAGCGTAGGAAGGGGGACAGGGGCCCCAAACTATGGCTACACCTTC. The V and J genes are TRBV9 and TRBJ1-2, with 10 bases that match TRBD1. Germline CDR1 is SGDLS and CDR2 is YYNGEE. The V segment lost 0 bases and the J segment 2 bases; nucleotides outside the gene matches: 10. The CDR3 loop spans 18 amino acids.

The DNA for the CDR3 is TGTGCCAGCAGTTTAGGGGGTTTGGGGAGACTCACCGGGGAGCTGTTTTTT. Translating it yields CASSLGGLGRLTGELFF. This chain links TRBV28 with TRBJ2-2; the D gene could be TRBD1 or TRBD2 (5 bases each). V lost 2 bases and J 4 bases, leaving 17 bases between the germline ends. The CDR3 is 17 amino acids. Per the germline V gene, CDR1 is MDHEN and CDR2 is SYDVKM. The full variable domain, its missing parts supplied by reference TRBV28 and TRBJ2-2, is DVKVTQSSRYLVKRTGEKVFLECVQDMDHENMFWYRQDPGLGLRLIYFSYDVKMKEKGDIPEGYSVSREKKERFSLILESASTNQTSMYLCASSLGGLGRLTGELFFGEGSRLTVL.

The chain couples TRBV12-5 to TRBJ2-1; tentative D call: TRBD2 (6 bases). This CDR3 comprises 15 residues. Trimming removed 5 bases from V and 5 bases from J, with 16 bases in between. Germline V lookup: CDR1 LGHNT, CDR2 FRNRAP. Here the CDR3 DNA reads TGTGCTAGTGGTATCTTCGGACTAACGCACAATGAGCAGTTCTTC. Residues: CASGIFGLTHNEQFF.

Here the CDR3 reads CASTTQGIGVEKLFF. The CDR3 DNA reads as TGTGCCAGCACCACTCAGGGGATCGGAGTTGAAAAACTGTTTTTT. The rearrangement links TRBV6-6 to TRBJ1-4, with D possibly TRBD1 on 6 matching bases. This CDR3 contains 15 residues. Trimming pared 7 bases from V and 7 bases from J, leaving 19 bases between. Per germline, CDR1 MNHNY and CDR2 SVGAGI (reference sequence).

CDR3 sequence: CASSIAPGGSGNTIYF. The CDR3 region has the DNA TGTGCCAGTAGTATAGCCCCAGGGGGCTCGGGAAACACCATATATTTT. V is TRBV19 and J is TRBJ1-3; 8 bases map to TRBD1. The CDR3 spans 16 residues. Germline CDR1 is LNHDA and CDR2 is SQIVND (reference sequence). The junction had 6 bases not matched to a gene; V was cut back by 1 base and J by 4 bases.

The chain recombines TRBV7-3 with TRBJ1-1; no reliable D call. Per the germline V gene, CDR1 is SGHTA and CDR2 is FQGTGA. The CDR3 covers 16 residues. V was clipped by 2 bases and J by 3 bases, with 16 bases between them. CDR3: CASSLRGSLGDTEAFF. DNA of the CDR3: TGTGCCAGCAGCTTACGAGGGAGTCTCGGGGACACTGAAGCTTTCTTT.

This CDR3 reads CSASVKQETQYF. As DNA, the CDR3 is TGCAGTGCTAGTGTTAAGCAAGAGACCCAGTACTTC. The chain links TRBV20-1 to TRBJ2-5; D is uncertain. This CDR3 is built from 12 residues. CDR1 and CDR2 (germline): DFQATT, SNEGSKA (reference sequence). Trimming shortened V by 3 bases and J by 2 bases, and 7 bases separated the two germline ends.

The count of this clone is one. This chain joins TRBV3-1 (or the pseudogene TRBV3-2) and TRBJ1-6, with D tentatively TRBD1 (6 bases). Trimming pared 7 bases from V and 5 bases from J, leaving 15 bases between. Looked up from germline, CDR1 is LGHDT and CDR2 is YNNKEL (reference sequence). CDR3 size: 15 residues. This CDR3 reads CASNTRQADNSPLHF. The DNA for the CDR3 is TGTGCCAGCAATACAAGACAGGCCGATAATTCACCCCTCCACTTT.

V and J are TRBV4-1 and TRBJ2-7; D is possibly TRBD1 or TRBD2 (5 bases each). Germline V gene lookup returns CDR1 MGHRA and CDR2 YSYEKL. Trimming removed 1 base at V and 9 bases at J, with 16 bases between. This CDR3 spans 14 amino acids. Here the CDR3 reads CASSQGPGPLRQYV. The CDR3 DNA is TGCGCCAGCAGCCAAGGCCCGGGACCCTTGCGGCAGTACGTC.

The V call is TRBV10-3, the J call TRBJ2-2, with unresolved D. This CDR3 comprises 13 residues. Trimming took 9 bases from V and 1 from J, leaving 9 bases between them. The germline V gene encodes CDR1 ENHRY and CDR2 SYGVKD. The CDR3 reads CAMGRQNTGELFF. CDR3 coding DNA: TGTGCCATGGGAAGACAGAACACCGGGGAGCTGTTTTTT.

CDR3 nucleotides: TGTGCCAGCAGCTTACTTAATCCCGGGGGGTCCAATGAGCAGTTCTTC. It specifies CASSLLNPGGSNEQFF. The chain joins TRBV7-8 to TRBJ2-1; TRBD2 matches 7 bases. The CDR3 runs to 16 residues. Per germline, CDR1 SGHVS and CDR2 FQNEAQ. Trimming removed 2 bases from V and 6 bases from J; junction bases left unmatched: 10.

The chain combines TRBV19 with TRBJ2-1; D ambiguous. This CDR3 contains 14 residues. Germline loops: CDR1 LNHDA, CDR2 SQIVND (reference sequence). Trimming pared 6 bases from V and 0 bases from J, leaving 9 bases between. CDR3 sequence (DNA): TGTGCCAGTAGCCTGACACCCTCCTACAATGAGCAGTTCTTC. Translated: CASSLTPSYNEQFF.